A selection of T cell receptor beta chains follows, all from one sample in a study of blood T cells in healthy people across ages. TCRdb analysed the 5' RACE reads with MiXCR anew, one entry per CDR3 protein. Among hundreds of thousands of distinct CDR3 sequences listed, 49% were seen once. Input material: blood. All receptors come from a woman between 55 and 75 years old in good health. CDR3s include the opening cysteine and the closing phenylalanine or tryptophan. Fields, in order: clone size, J gene, D gene, V gene, CDR3 protein, CDR3 DNA. D genes are given only for firm matches. Only part of the rows carry a size: once, few, many, or a class if the clone is expanded.

>few|TRBJ2-3|TRBD1|TRBV25-1
CASSESGAGGADTQYF
TGTGCCAGCAGTGAATCCGGCGCAGGGGGCGCAGATACGCAGTATTTT
>.|TRBJ2-3|.|TRBV6-2/TRBV6-3
CASSYSGDTHLTQYF
TGTGCCAGCAGTTACAGTGGGGACACCCACCTCACGCAGTATTTT
>.|TRBJ1-1|.|TRBV20-1
CSARAGTEGRAFF
TGCAGTGCTAGGGCCGGGACGGAGGGAAGAGCTTTCTTT
>.|TRBJ2-7|.|TRBV29-1
CSVTDSGSYEQYF
TGCAGCGTCACCGATAGCGGCTCCTACGAGCAGTACTTC
>once|TRBJ1-1|.|TRBV15
CATSRDRQGTEAFF
TGTGCCACCAGCAGAGATCGGCAGGGCACTGAAGCTTTCTTT
>.|TRBJ1-2|.|TRBV7-2
CASSLGQAGANYGYTF
TGTGCCAGCAGCTTAGGTCAGGCAGGAGCTAACTATGGCTACACCTTC
>.|TRBJ1-3|.|TRBV20-1
CSAGNTDSKNTIYF
TGCAGTGCTGGAAACACGGACTCTAAAAACACCATATATTTT
>.|TRBJ1-6|.|TRBV25-1
CASSEYPAVHNSPLHF
TGTGCCAGCAGTGAATATCCCGCAGTTCATAATTCACCCCTCCACTTT
>few|TRBJ2-1|TRBD2|TRBV29-1
CSAPAGSSYNEQFF
TGCAGCGCACCAGCGGGGAGCTCCTACAATGAGCAGTTCTTC
>.|TRBJ2-7|.|TRBV11-2
CASSPTRGLLLSYEQYF
TGTGCCAGCAGCCCTACAAGGGGACTCCTCCTCTCCTACGAGCAGTACTTC
>.|TRBJ2-7|.|TRBV7-2
CASSLRLGPEQYF
TGTGCCAGCAGCTTAAGACTGGGGCCCGAGCAGTACTTC
>once|TRBJ1-2|TRBD1|TRBV20-1
CSAQTGSFYGYTF
TGCAGTGCCCAGACAGGGAGTTTTTATGGCTACACCTTC
>.|TRBJ2-1|.|TRBV20-1
CSARYRAGLDEQFF
TGCAGTGCTAGATATCGAGCCGGGTTGGATGAGCAGTTCTTC
>.|TRBJ2-5|TRBD2|TRBV18
CASSGLAGERRQETQYF
TGTGCCAGCTCCGGACTAGCGGGAGAACGGCGCCAAGAGACCCAGTACTTC
>.|TRBJ2-7|TRBD2|TRBV4-3
CASSQDPGLTYEQYF
TGCGCCAGCAGCCAAGATCCGGGACTAACCTACGAGCAGTACTTC
>.|TRBJ1-1|.|TRBV7-2
CASSSLWGAGMMNTEAFF
TGTGCCAGCAGCTCGCTCTGGGGGGCTGGGATGATGAACACTGAAGCTTTCTTT
>few|TRBJ2-2|TRBD2|TRBV7-7
CASSRGLAGFSGELFF
TGTGCCAGCAGCCGGGGACTAGCGGGATTTTCCGGGGAGCTGTTTTTT
>.|TRBJ1-4|.|TRBV13
CASSLGQGRANEKLFF
TGTGCCAGCAGCTTAGGTCAGGGGAGGGCTAATGAAAAACTGTTTTTT
>few|TRBJ2-5|.|TRBV6-6
CASSTRGAQETQYF
TGTGCCAGCAGTACTCGGGGGGCCCAAGAGACCCAGTACTTC
>.|TRBJ2-5|TRBD2|TRBV7-2
CASSYAGTSGYNEQYF
TGTGCCAGCAGCTACGCCGGGACTAGCGGATACAATGAGCAGTACTTC
>.|TRBJ2-1|.|TRBV15
CATSRATGRILYNEQFF
TGTGCCACCAGCAGAGCAACGGGACGAATACTATACAATGAGCAGTTCTTC
>.|TRBJ2-5|TRBD2|TRBV3-1
CASSQETSGRFKETQYF
TGTGCCAGCAGCCAAGAAACTAGCGGGAGGTTTAAAGAGACCCAGTACTTC
>.|TRBJ2-7|.|TRBV6-2/TRBV6-3
CASSYSWTFLYEQYF
TGTGCCAGCAGTTACTCGTGGACTTTTCTCTACGAGCAGTACTTC
>few|TRBJ2-7|TRBD2|TRBV28
CASSKPQGLAGVTETYNEQYF
TGTGCCAGCAGTAAACCCCAGGGACTAGCGGGCGTCACCGAAACCTACAATGAGCAGTACTTC
>.|TRBJ2-5|.|TRBV20-1
CSAPTEGYNEQYF
TGCAGTGCCCCGACAGAGGGGTACAATGAGCAGTACTTC
>.|TRBJ2-1|TRBD2|TRBV5-1
CASSLPGGNEQFF
TGCGCCAGCAGCTTGCCGGGAGGCAATGAGCAGTTCTTC
>once|TRBJ1-4|TRBD1|TRBV15
CATTPDRVHEKLFF
TGTGCCACCACCCCGGACAGGGTTCATGAAAAACTGTTTTTT
>.|TRBJ2-1|TRBD2|TRBV7-2
CASSFSGTSAYNEQFF
TGTGCCAGCAGCTTCTCCGGGACTAGCGCTTACAATGAGCAGTTCTTC
>.|TRBJ2-7|TRBD1|TRBV3-1
CASSTRWTGSYEQYF
TGTGCCAGCAGCACCCGATGGACAGGGAGCTACGAGCAGTACTTC
>.|TRBJ1-4|.|TRBV6-2/TRBV6-3
CASSAERRPSTLSNEKLFF
TGTGCCAGCAGCGCCGAAAGGAGGCCCTCGACCTTATCTAATGAAAAACTGTTTTTT
>.|TRBJ2-1|.|TRBV14
CASSQDTNEQFF
TGTGCCAGCAGCCAAGATACAAATGAGCAGTTCTTC
>.|TRBJ2-2|.|TRBV7-2
CAGSFDWVTNTGELFF
TGTGCCGGCAGCTTTGATTGGGTTACGAACACCGGGGAGCTGTTTTTT
>.|TRBJ2-5|.|TRBV20-1
CSARLQGRGEQYF
TGCAGTGCTAGATTGCAGGGGAGGGGTGAGCAGTACTTC
>.|TRBJ2-2|TRBD2|TRBV12-3/TRBV12-4
CASSPRTRGGELFF
TGTGCCAGCAGCCCCCGGACTAGGGGTGGGGAGCTGTTTTTT
>.|TRBJ1-4|.|TRBV6-6
CASSYSGPTNEKLFF
TGTGCCAGCAGTTACTCTGGTCCAACTAATGAAAAACTGTTTTTT
>.|TRBJ2-1|.|TRBV28
CASSFTSAGYNEQFF
TGTGCCAGCAGTTTCACCTCGGCGGGGTACAATGAGCAGTTCTTC
>.|TRBJ1-2|.|TRBV4-3
CASSRGPGDYGYTF
TGCGCCAGCAGCCGAGGACCGGGTGACTATGGCTACACCTTC
>.|TRBJ2-1|.|TRBV7-9
CASSVAGPCEQFF
TGTGCCAGCAGCGTGGCGGGACCGTGTGAGCAGTTCTTC
>.|TRBJ1-2|.|TRBV7-2
CASLPGQGLGYTF
TGTGCCAGCCTGCCGGGTCAGGGTTTGGGCTACACCTTC
>.|TRBJ2-1|.|TRBV18
CASSPIGQNEQFF
TGTGCCAGCTCACCTATTGGACAGAATGAGCAGTTCTTC
>.|TRBJ2-1|.|TRBV20-1
CSWWAVNEQFF
TGCAGTTGGTGGGCAGTCAATGAGCAGTTCTTC
>few|TRBJ2-7|TRBD2|TRBV24-1
CATSDGLAGGPWRCEQYF
TGTGCCACCAGTGATGGACTAGCGGGAGGGCCTTGGCGCTGCGAGCAGTACTTC
>.|TRBJ2-7|.|TRBV7-2
CASSSTLSAYEQYF
TGTGCCAGCAGCTCCACTTTGTCCGCCTACGAGCAGTACTTC
>few|TRBJ1-2|.|TRBV18
CASSTGDGFAGYTF
TGTGCCAGTTCAACGGGGGACGGATTCGCGGGCTACACCTTC
>few|TRBJ2-5|.|TRBV20-1
CSARDPQGGGETQYF
TGCAGTGCTAGAGATCCACAGGGAGGAGGAGAGACCCAGTACTTC
>few|TRBJ2-6|.|TRBV29-1
CSVGWGANVLTF
TGCAGCGTGGGGTGGGGGGCCAACGTCCTGACTTTC
>.|TRBJ1-5|.|TRBV20-1
CSAGDRRVDQPQHF
TGCAGTGCTGGCGACCGACGGGTTGATCAGCCCCAGCATTTT
>.|TRBJ2-1|.|TRBV28
CASSLTGVGLEQFF
TGTGCCAGCAGTTTAACTGGGGTTGGGCTTGAGCAGTTCTTC
>few|TRBJ1-2|.|TRBV11-2
CASSPRASFGYTF
TGTGCCAGCAGCCCCCGGGCAAGCTTTGGCTACACCTTC
>.|TRBJ2-3|.|TRBV29-1
CSVGAGFSTDTQYF
TGCAGCGTTGGAGCGGGTTTCAGCACAGATACGCAGTATTTT
>few|TRBJ2-3|TRBD2|TRBV3-1
CASSLRIRTSGVPDTQYF
TGTGCCAGCAGCTTAAGGATCCGTACTAGCGGGGTGCCAGATACGCAGTATTTT
>many|TRBJ2-1|.|TRBV24-1
CATSAPAAGAAGHPQKQFF
TGTGCCACCAGTGCCCCCGCAGCAGGGGCCGCTGGGCACCCTCAAAAGCAGTTCTTC